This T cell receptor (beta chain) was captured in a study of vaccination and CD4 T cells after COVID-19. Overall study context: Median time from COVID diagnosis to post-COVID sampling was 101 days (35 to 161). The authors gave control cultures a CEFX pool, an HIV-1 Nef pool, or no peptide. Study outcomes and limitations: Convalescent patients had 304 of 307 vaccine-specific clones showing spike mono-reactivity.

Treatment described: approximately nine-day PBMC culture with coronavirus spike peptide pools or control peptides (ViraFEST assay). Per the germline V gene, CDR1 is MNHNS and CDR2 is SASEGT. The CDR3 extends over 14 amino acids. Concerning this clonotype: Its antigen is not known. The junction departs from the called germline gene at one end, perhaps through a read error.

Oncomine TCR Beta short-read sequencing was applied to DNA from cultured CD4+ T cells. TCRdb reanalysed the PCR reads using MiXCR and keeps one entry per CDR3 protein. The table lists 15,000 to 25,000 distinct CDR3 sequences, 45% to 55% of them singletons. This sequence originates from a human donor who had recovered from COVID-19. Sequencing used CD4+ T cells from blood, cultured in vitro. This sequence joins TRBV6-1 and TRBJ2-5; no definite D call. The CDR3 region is CASSESLVQGTQYF. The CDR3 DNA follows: TGTGCCAGCAGTGAATCCTTGGTTCAAGGGACCCAGTACTTC.